The entry that follows covers one TCR beta chain sequence. Sequencing targeted TCR beta in blood CD8+ and CD4+ T cells. Negative isolation yielded the CD8+ and CD4+ T cells, while FACS enriched the TEMRA cells. This entry comes from a study of CD8 T cells in Susac syndrome. cDNA came from approximately 0.5 to 1 ug RNA primed by random hexamers. Multiplex immunoSEQ PCR targeted 54 Vbeta and 13 Jbeta TCR beta segments. TCRdb passed the immunoSEQ multiplex PCR reads through MiXCR, listing each CDR3 protein once. This sample has 77,000 or so distinct CDR3 sequences, with roughly 95% found just once. The sequence was collected from a human donor with multiple sclerosis. The sample was CD8+ T cells from PBMCs.

The CDR3 reads CASSSSYEKLFF. In nucleotides, the CDR3 is TGTGCCAGCAGCTCCTCGTACGAAAAACTGTTTTTT. The V call is TRBV7-9, the J call TRBJ1-4; no clear D gene. With 4 bases removed from V and 8 bases from J, the gap between germline ends came to 8 bases. Germline V gene data show CDR1 as SEHNR and CDR2 as FQNEAQ (reference sequence). CDR3 size: 12 residues.